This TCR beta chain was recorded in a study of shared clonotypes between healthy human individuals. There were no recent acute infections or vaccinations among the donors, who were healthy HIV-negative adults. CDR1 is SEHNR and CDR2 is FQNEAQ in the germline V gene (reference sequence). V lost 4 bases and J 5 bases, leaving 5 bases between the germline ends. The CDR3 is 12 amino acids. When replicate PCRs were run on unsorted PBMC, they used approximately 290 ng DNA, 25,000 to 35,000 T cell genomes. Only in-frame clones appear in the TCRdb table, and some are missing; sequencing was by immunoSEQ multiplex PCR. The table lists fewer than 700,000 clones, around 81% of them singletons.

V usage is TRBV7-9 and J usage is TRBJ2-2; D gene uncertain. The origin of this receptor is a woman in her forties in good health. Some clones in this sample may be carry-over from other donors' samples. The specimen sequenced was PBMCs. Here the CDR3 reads CASSSVTGELFF. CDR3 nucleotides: TGTGCCAGCAGCTCGGTTACCGGGGAGCTGTTTTTT.